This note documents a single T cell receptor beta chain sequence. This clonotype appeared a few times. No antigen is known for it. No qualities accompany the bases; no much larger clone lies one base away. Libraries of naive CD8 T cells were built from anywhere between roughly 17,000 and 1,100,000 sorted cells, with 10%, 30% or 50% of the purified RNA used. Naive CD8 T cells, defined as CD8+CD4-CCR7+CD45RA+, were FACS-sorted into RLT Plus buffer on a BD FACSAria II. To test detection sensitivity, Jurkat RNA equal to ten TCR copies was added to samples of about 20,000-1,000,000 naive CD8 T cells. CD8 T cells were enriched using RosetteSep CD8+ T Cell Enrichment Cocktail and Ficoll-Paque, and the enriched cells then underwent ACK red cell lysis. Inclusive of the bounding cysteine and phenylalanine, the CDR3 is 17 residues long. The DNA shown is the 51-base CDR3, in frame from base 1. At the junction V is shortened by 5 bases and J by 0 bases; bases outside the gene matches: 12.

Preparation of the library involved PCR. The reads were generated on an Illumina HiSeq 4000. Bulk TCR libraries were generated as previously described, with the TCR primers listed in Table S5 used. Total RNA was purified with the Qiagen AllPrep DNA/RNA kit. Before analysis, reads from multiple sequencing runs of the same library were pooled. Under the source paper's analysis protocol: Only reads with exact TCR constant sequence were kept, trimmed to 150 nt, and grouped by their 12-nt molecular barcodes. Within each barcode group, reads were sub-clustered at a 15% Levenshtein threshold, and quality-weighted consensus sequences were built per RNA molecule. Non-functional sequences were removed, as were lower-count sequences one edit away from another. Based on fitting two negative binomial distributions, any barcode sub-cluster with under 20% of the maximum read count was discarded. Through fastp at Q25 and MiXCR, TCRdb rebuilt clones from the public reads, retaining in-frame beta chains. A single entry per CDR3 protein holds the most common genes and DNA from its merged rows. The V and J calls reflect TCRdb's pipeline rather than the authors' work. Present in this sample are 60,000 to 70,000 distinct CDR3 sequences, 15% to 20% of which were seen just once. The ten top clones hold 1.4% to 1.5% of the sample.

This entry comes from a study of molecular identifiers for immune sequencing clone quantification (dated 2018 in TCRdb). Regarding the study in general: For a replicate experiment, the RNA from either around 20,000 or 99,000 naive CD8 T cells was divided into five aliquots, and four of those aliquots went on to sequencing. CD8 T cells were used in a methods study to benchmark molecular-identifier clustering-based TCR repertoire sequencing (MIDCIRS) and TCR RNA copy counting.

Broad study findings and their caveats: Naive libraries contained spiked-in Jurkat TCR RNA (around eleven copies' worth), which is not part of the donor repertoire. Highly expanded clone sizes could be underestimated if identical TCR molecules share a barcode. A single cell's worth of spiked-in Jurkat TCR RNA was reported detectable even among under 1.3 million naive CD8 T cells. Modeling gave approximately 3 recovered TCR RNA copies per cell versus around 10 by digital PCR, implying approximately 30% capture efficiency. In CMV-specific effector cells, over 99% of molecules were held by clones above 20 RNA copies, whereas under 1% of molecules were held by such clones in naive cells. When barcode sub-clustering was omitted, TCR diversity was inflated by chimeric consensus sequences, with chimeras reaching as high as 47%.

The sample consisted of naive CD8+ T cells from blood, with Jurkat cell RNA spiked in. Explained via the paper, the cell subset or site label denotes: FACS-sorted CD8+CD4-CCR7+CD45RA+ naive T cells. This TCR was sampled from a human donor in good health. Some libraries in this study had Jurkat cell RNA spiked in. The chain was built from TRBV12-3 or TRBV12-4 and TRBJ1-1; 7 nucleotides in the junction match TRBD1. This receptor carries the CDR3 CASSPSGQGVMNTEAFF. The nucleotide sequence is TGTGCCAGCAGTCCCTCGGGGCAGGGGGTTATGAACACTGAAGCTTTCTTT.